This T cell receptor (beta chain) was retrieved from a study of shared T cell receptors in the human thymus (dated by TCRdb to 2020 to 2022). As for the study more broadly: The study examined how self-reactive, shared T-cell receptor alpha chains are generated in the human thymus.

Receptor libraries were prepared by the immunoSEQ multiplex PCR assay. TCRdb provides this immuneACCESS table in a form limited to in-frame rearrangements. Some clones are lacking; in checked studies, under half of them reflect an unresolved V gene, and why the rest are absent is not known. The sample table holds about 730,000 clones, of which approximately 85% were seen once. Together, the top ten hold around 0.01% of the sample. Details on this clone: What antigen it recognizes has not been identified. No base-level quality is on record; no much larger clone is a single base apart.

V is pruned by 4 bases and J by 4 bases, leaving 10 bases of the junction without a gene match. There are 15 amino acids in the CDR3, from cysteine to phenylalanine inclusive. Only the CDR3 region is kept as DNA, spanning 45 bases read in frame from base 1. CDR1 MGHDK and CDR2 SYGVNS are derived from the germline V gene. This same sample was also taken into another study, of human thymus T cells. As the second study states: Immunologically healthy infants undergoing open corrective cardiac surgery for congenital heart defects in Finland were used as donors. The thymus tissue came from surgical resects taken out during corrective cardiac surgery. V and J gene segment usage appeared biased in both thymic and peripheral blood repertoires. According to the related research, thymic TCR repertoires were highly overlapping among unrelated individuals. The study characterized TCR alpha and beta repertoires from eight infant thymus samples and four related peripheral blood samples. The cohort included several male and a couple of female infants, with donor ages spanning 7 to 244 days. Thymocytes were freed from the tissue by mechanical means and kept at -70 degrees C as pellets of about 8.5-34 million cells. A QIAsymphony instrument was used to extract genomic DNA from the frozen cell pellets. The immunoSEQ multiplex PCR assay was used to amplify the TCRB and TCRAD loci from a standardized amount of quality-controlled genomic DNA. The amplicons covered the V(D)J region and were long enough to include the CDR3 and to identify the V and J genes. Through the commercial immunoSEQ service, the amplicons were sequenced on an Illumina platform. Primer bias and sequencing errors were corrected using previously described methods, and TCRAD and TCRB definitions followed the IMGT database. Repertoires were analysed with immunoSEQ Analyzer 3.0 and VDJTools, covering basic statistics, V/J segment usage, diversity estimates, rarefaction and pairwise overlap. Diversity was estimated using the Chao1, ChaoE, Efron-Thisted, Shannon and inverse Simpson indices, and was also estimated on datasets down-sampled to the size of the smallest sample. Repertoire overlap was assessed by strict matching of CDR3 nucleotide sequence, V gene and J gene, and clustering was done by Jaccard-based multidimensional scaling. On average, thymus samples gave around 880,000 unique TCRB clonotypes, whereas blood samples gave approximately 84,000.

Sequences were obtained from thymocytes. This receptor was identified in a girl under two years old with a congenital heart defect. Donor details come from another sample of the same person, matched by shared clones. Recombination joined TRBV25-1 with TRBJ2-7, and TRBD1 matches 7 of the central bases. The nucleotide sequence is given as TGTGCCAGCAGTGGCCCCTCAGACAGGGCGTACGAGCAGTACTTC. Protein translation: CASSGPSDRAYEQYF.